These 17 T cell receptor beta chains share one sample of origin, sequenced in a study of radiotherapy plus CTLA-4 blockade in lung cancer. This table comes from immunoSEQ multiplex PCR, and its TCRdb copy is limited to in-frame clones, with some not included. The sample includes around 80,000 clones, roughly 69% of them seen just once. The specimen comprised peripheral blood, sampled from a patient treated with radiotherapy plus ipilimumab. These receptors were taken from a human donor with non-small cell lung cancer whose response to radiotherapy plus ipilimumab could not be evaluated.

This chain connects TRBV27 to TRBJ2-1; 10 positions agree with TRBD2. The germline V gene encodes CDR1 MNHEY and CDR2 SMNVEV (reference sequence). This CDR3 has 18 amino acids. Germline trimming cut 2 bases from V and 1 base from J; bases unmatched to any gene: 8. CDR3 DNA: TGTGCCAGCAGTTTAGAGGCTAGCGGGGGCCCATCCTACAATGAGCAGTTCTTC. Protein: CASSLEASGGPSYNEQFF.

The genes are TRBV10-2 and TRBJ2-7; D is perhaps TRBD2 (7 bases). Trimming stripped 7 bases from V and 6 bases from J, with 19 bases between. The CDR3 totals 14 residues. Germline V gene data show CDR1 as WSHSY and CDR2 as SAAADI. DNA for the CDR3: TGCGCCAGCAAATGGGGGGGGCAACCGGGCGAGCAGTACTTC. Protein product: CASKWGGQPGEQYF.

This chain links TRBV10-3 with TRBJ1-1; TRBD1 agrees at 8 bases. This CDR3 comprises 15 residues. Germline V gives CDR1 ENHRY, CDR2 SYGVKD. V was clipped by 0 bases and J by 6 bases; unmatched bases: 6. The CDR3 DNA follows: TGTGCCATCAGTGAGTCTGGCAGGGGGCCCTCTGAAGCTTTCTTT. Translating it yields CAISESGRGPSEAFF.

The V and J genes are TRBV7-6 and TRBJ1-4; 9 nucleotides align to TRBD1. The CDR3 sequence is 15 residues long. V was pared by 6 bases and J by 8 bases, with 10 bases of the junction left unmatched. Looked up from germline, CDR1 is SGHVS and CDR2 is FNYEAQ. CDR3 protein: CASSRRDRVVEKLFF. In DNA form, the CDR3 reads TGTGCCAGCAGTCGCCGGGACAGGGTCGTAGAAAAACTGTTTTTT. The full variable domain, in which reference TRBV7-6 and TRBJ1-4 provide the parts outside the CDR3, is GAGVSQSPRYKVTKRGQDVALRCDPISGHVSLYWYRQALGQGPEFLTYFNYEAQQDKSGLPNDRFSAERPEGSISTLTIQRTEQRDSAMYRCASSRRDRVVEKLFFGSGTQLSVL.

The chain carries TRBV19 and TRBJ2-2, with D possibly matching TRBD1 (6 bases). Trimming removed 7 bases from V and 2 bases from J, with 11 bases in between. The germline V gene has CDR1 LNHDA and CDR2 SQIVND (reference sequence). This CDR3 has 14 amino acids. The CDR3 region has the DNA TGTGCCAGTAAGAGACAGGTTAACACCGGGGAGCTGTTTTTT. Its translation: CASKRQVNTGELFF.

The CDR3 here is CASTAGNTIYF. CDR3 DNA sequence: TGTGCCAGCACTGCTGGAAACACCATATATTTT. V is TRBV6-1 and J is TRBJ1-3, with D unclear. Between the trimmed V and J ends, which lost 7 bases and 2 bases, there was a span of 3 bases. The CDR3 is made up of 11 amino acids. From germline, CDR1 is MNHNS and CDR2 SASEGT.

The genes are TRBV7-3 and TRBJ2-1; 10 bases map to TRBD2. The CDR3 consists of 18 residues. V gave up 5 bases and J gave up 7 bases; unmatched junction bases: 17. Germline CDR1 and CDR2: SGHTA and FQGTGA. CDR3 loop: CASSPQSGRAVFENEQFF. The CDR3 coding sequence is TGTGCCAGCAGCCCACAGAGCGGGAGGGCGGTCTTCGAGAATGAGCAGTTCTTC.

The CDR3 protein is CASSLWGTETYEQYF. As DNA, the CDR3 is TGTGCCAGCAGTTTATGGGGGACAGAGACCTACGAGCAGTACTTC. The V gene is TRBV27, the J gene TRBJ2-7, with 7 bases fitting TRBD1. The CDR3 is made up of 15 amino acids. The germline V gene encodes CDR1 MNHEY and CDR2 SMNVEV (reference sequence). The V gene end was trimmed by 1 base and the J gene end by 2 bases; junction bases not matched to a gene: 5.

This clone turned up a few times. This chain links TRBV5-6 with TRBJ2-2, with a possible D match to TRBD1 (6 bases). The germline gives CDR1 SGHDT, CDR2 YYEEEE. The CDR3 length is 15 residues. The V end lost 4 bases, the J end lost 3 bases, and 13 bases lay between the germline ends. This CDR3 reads CASSSFDRYTGELFF. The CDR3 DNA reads TGTGCCAGCAGCAGTTTCGACAGGTACACCGGGGAGCTGTTTTTT. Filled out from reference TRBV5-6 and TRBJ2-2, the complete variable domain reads DAGVTQSPTHLIKTRGQQVTLRCSPKSGHDTVSWYQQALGQGPQFIFQYYEEEERQRGNFPDRFSGHQFPNYSSELNVNALLLGDSALYLCASSSFDRYTGELFFGEGSRLTVL.

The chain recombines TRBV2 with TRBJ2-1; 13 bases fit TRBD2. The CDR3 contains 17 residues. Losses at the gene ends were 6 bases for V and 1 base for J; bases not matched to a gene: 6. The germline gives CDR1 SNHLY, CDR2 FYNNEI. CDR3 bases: TGTGCCAGCAGGGCCGGGACTAGCGGGGCTTCCTACAATGAGCAGTTCTTC. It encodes CASRAGTSGASYNEQFF.

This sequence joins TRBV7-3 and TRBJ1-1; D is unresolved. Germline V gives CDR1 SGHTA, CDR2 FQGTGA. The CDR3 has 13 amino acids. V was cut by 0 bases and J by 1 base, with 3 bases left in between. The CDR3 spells CASSLTRNTEAFF. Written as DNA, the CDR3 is TGTGCCAGCAGCTTAACCCGGAACACTGAAGCTTTCTTT.

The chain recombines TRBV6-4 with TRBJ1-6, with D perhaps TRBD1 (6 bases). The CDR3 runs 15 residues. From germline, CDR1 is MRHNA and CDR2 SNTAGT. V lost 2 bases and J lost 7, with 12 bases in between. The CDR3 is CASSDQDRLNSPLHF. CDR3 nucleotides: TGTGCCAGCAGTGACCAAGACAGGTTGAATTCACCCCTCCACTTT.

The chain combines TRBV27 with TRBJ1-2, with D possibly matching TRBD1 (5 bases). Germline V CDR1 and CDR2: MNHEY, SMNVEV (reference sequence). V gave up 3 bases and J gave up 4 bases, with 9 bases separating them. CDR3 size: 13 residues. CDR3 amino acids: CASSFGGTYGYTF. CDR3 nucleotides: TGTGCCAGCAGTTTTGGAGGGACCTATGGCTACACCTTC.

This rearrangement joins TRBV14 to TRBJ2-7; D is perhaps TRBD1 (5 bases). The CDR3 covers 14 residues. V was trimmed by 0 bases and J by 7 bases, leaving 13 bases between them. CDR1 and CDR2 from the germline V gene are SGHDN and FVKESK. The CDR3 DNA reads TGTGCCAGCAGCCAAGAGGGCAGGGTGGCGGAGCAGTACTTC. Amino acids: CASSQEGRVAEQYF.

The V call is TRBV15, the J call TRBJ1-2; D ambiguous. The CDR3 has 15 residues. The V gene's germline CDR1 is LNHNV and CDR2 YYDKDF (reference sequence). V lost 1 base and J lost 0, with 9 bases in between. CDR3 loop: CATSRGSGANYGYTF. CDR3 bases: TGTGCCACCAGCAGAGGGAGCGGTGCTAACTATGGCTACACCTTC.

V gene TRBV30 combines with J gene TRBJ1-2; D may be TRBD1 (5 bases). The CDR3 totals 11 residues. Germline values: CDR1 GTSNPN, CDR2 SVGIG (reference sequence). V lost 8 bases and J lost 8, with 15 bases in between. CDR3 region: CAVTASYGYTF. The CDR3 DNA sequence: TGTGCCGTGACAGCTTCCTACGGCTACACCTTC.

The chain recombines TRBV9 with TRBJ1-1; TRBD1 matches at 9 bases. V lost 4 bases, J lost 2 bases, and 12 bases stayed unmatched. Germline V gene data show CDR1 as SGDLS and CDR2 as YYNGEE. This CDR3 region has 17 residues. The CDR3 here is CASSSRHRGPINTEAFF. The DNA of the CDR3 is TGTGCCAGCAGCTCCCGACACAGGGGGCCGATTAACACTGAAGCTTTCTTT.